This T cell receptor beta chain came from a study of CD8+CD57+ T cells in acquired aplastic anemia. Study background: Sorted CD4+ and CD8+ cells gave an average of around 3.3 ug of DNA. Mean read depth for CD4+ cells from healthy donors was roughly 11 million.

This CDR3 contains 13 residues. V was cut by 0 bases and J by 7 bases, with 10 bases left in between. Germline-derived CDR1 and CDR2 are SGHRS and YFSETQ. For CDR3 and TCR beta VDJ profiling, genomic DNA was the template used. TCRdb analysed the reads with MiXCR anew, one entry per CDR3 protein. Of about 220,000 distinct CDR3 sequences in the sample, almost 35% were seen once. The receptor was derived from a human donor in good health, serving as a control. The rearrangement links TRBV5-1 to TRBJ1-2; tentatively, D is TRBD1 (5 bases). Source material: sorted CD4+, CD8+, or CD8+CD57+ T cells (not recorded which) from PBMCs. As DNA, the CDR3 is TGCGCCAGCAGCTTGGACGGGGCTGTTGGCTACACCTTC. It translates to CASSLDGAVGYTF.